Listed below are T cell receptor beta chains from one sample, sequenced in a study of blood T cell repertoires in COVID-19. Generated by immunoSEQ multiplex PCR, the TCRdb table keeps only in-frame clones and is missing some. The sample shows hundreds of thousands of clones, 80% to 90% of them seen only once. The sequenced sample consisted of PBMCs or T cells enriched from blood (not recorded which). The receptor set was obtained from a man aged 25 to 40 who had recovered from COVID-19. The CDR3 runs from the conserved cysteine through the conserved F or W. The D gene is left open where the match is weak. Size is omitted from some rows. Given values are once, few, many or a class for expanded clones.

NA,NA,TRBV11-2,TRBJ2-1,TGTGCCAGCAGCCGGGACTCGGGACTTCGAGAGCAGTTCTTC,CASSRDSGLREQFF
once,NA,TRBV29-1,TRBJ1-3,TGCAGCGTTTCGACAGGCCTTGGAACTGGAAACACCATATATTTT,CSVSTGLGTGNTIYF
NA,NA,TRBV5-8,TRBJ2-1,TGTGCCAGCAGCAGCGAGGCTGCGGCCTACAATGAGCAGTTCTTC,CASSSEAAAYNEQFF
NA,TRBD2,TRBV2,TRBJ2-2,TGTGCCAGCACCCCGGGACGGGAGGGCCCTCCCGGGGAGCTGTTTTTT,CASTPGREGPPGELFF
NA,NA,TRBV6-4,TRBJ1-6,TGTGCCAGCAGTGCGGACAGTGGAAATTCACCCCTCCACTTT,CASSADSGNSPLHF
NA,NA,TRBV2,TRBJ1-1,TGTGCCAGCAGTGAATTGCAGGGGTTAGGGACTGAAGCTTTCTTT,CASSELQGLGTEAFF
NA,TRBD2,TRBV6-5,TRBJ2-1,TGTGCCAGCAGTTGGACTAGCCCCCAGGATGAGCAGTTCTTC,CASSWTSPQDEQFF
NA,NA,TRBV6-5,TRBJ1-2,TGTGCCAGCAGCCAGGGTAGGGGCTACACCTTC,CASSQGRGYTF
NA,NA,TRBV4-1,TRBJ2-7,TGCGCCAGCAGCCAAGATCGCCAGGGCAACGAGCAGTACTTC,CASSQDRQGNEQYF
NA,TRBD1,TRBV5-6,TRBJ1-1,TGTGCCAGCAGCTTGGCCCGACAGGGGAACACTGAAGCTTTCTTT,CASSLARQGNTEAFF
NA,TRBD1,TRBV9,TRBJ2-1,TGTGCCAGCAGCGTAGAGGGGCAGGGGGCCTACAATGAGCAGTTCTTC,CASSVEGQGAYNEQFF
NA,TRBD2,TRBV5-1,TRBJ2-1,TGCGCCAGCAGCTTGACTAGCGCCTCTAACAATGAGCAGTTCTTC,CASSLTSASNNEQFF
NA,NA,TRBV30,TRBJ1-1,TGTGCCTGGAGTTCCCCCCTGAGGAAGAACACTGAAGCTTTCTTT,CAWSSPLRKNTEAFF
NA,TRBD2,TRBV11-2,TRBJ2-3,TGTGCCAGCAGCACGACTAGCGGGAATGCAGATACGCAGTATTTT,CASSTTSGNADTQYF
once,NA,TRBV19,TRBJ2-1,TGTGCCAGTAGCCCGGCCCGGGAGAGGAATGAGCAGTTCTTC,CASSPARERNEQFF
NA,TRBD1,TRBV6-5,TRBJ1-1,TGTGCCAGCAGTCAACAGGGGGCCAGCACTGAAGCTTTCTTT,CASSQQGASTEAFF
NA,NA,TRBV6-5,TRBJ1-5,TGTGCCAGCAGTTACGGGGGCACAAATCAGCCCCAGCATTTT,CASSYGGTNQPQHF